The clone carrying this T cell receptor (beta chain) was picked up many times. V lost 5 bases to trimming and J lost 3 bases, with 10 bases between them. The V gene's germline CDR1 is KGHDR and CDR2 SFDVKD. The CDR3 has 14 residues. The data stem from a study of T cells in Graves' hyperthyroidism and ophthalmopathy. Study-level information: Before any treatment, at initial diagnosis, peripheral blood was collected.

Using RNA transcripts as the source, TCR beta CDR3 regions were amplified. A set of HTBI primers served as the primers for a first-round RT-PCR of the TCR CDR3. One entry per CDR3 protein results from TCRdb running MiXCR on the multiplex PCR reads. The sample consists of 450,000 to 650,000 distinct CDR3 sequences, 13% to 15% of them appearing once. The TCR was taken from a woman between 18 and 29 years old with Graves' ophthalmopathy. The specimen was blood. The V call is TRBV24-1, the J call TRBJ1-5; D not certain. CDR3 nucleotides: TGTGCCACCAGTGGTTACCTCGTCAATCAGCCCCAGCATTTT. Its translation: CATSGYLVNQPQHF.